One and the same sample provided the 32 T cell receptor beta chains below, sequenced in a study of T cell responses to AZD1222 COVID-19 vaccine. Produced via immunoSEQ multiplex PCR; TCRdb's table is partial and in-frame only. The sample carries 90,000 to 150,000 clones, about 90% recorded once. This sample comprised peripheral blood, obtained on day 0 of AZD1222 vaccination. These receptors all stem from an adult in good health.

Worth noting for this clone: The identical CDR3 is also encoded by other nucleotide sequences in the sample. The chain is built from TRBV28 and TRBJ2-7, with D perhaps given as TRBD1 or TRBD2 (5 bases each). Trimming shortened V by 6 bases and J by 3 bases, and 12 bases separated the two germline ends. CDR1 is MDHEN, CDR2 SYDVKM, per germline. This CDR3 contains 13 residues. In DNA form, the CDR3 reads TGTGCCAGCAGGTCCGGGGCCCGCTACGAGCAGTACTTC. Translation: CASRSGARYEQYF.

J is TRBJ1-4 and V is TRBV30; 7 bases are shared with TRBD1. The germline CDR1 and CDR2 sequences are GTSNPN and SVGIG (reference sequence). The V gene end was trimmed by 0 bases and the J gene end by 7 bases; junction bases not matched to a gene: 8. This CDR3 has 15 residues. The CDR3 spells CAWSVGDSIVEKLFF. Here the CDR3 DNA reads TGTGCCTGGAGTGTAGGGGACAGTATCGTTGAAAAACTGTTTTTT.

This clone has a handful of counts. The CDR3 is CASSESGFYGYTF. The DNA of the CDR3 is TGTGCCAGCAGTGAAAGTGGGTTTTATGGCTACACCTTC. The chain joins TRBV25-1 to TRBJ1-2; no clear D. CDR3 size: 13 residues. Per the germline V gene, CDR1 is MGHDK and CDR2 is SYGVNS. With 2 bases removed from V and 5 bases from J, the gap between germline ends came to 9 bases.

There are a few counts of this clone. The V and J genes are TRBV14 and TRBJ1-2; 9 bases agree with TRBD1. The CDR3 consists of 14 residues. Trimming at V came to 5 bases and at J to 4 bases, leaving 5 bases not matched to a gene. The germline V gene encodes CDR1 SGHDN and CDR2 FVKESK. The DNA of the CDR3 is TGTGCCAGCAGCTTGGACAGGGGTAGCTATGGCTACACCTTC. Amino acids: CASSLDRGSYGYTF.

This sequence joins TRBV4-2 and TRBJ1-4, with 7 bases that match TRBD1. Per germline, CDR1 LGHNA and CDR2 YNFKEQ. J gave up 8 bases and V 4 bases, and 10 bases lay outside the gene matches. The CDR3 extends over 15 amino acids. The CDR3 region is CASSRNTGEGEKLFF. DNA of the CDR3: TGTGCCAGCAGCCGCAACACAGGGGAGGGCGAAAAACTGTTTTTT.

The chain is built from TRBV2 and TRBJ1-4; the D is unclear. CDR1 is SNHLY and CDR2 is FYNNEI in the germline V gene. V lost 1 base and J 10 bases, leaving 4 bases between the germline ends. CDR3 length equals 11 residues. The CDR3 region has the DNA TGTGCCAGCAGTGAAGAACGAAAACTGTTTTTT. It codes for CASSEERKLFF. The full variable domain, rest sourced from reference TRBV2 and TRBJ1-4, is EPEVTQTPSHQVTQMGQEVILRCVPISNHLYFYWYRQILGQKVEFLVSFYNNEISEKSEIFDDQFSVERPDGSNFTLKIRSTKLEDSAMYFCASSEERKLFFGSGTQLSVL.

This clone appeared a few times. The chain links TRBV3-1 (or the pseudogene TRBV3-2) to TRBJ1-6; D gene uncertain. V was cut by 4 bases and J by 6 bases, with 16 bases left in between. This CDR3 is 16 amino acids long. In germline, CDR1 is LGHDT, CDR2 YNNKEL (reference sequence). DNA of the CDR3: TGTGCCAGCAGCCTGGCAGCGCTTCAATCTAATTCACCCCTCCACTTT. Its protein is CASSLAALQSNSPLHF.

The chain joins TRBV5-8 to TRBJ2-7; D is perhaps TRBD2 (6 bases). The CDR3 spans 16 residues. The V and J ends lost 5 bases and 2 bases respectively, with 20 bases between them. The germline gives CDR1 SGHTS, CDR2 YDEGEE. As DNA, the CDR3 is TGTGCCAGCAGGGGATCAACTGCAACGGGAGCCTACGAGCAGTACTTC. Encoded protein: CASRGSTATGAYEQYF. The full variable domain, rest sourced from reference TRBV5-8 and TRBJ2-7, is EAGVTQSPTHLIKTRGQQATLRCSPISGHTSVYWYQQALGLGLQFLLWYDEGEERNRGNFPPRFSGRQFPNYSSELNVNALELEDSALYLCASRGSTATGAYEQYFGPGTRLTVT.

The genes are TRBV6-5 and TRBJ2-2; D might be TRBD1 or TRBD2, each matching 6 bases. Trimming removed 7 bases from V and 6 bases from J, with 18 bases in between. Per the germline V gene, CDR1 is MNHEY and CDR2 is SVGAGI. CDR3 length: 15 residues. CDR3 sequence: CASTTRGRGAGELFF. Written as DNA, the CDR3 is TGTGCCAGCACAACCCGCGGAAGGGGGGCCGGGGAGCTGTTTTTT.

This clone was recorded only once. The CDR3 DNA sequence: TGTGCCAGCAGCCCCGGACAGTACTCCTATGGCTACACCTTC. The encoded protein is CASSPGQYSYGYTF. V is TRBV5-6 and J is TRBJ1-2, with D possibly matching TRBD1 (6 bases). The CDR3 consists of 14 residues. Trimming left V 4 bases short and J 4 bases short, with 14 bases between. The germline gives CDR1 SGHDT, CDR2 YYEEEE.

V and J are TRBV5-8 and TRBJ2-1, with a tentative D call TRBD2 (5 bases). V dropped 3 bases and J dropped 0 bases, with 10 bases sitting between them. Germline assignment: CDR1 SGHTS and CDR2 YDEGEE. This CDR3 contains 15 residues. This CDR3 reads CASSYRGFSYNEQFF. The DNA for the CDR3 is TGTGCCAGCAGCTACCGAGGGTTCTCCTACAATGAGCAGTTCTTC.

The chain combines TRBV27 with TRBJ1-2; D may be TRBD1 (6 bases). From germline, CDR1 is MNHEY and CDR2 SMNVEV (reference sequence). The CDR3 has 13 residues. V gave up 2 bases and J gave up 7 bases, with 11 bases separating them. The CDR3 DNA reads TGTGCCAGCAGTTTAGGGGGGGGCCTTGGCTACACCTTC. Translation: CASSLGGGLGYTF.

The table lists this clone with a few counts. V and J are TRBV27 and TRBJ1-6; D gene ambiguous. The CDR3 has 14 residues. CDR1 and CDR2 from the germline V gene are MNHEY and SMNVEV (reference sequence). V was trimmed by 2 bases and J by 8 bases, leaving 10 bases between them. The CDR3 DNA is TGTGCCAGCAGTTTACCGGCGAAACATTCACCCCTCCACTTT. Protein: CASSLPAKHSPLHF.

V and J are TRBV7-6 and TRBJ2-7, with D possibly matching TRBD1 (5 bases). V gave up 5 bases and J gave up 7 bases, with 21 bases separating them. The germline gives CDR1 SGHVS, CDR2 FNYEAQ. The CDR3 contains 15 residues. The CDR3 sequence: CASSNTQGQGKEQYF. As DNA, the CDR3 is TGTGCCAGCAGCAATACTCAAGGGCAGGGCAAAGAGCAGTACTTC.

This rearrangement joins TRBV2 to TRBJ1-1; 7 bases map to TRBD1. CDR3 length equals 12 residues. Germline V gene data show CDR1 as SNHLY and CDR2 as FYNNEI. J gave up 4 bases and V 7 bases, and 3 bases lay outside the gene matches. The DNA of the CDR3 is TGTGCCAGCAAGACAGGGCTCACTGAAGCTTTCTTT. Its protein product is CASKTGLTEAFF. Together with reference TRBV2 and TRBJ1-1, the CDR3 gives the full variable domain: EPEVTQTPSHQVTQMGQEVILRCVPISNHLYFYWYRQILGQKVEFLVSFYNNEISEKSEIFDDQFSVERPDGSNFTLKIRSTKLEDSAMYFCASKTGLTEAFFGQGTRLTVV.

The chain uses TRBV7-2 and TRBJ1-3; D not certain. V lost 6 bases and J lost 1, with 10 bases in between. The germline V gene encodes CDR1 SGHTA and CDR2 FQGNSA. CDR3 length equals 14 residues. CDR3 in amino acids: CASRRTGSGNTIYF. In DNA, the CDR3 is TGTGCCAGCAGGCGAACTGGGTCTGGAAACACCATATATTTT.

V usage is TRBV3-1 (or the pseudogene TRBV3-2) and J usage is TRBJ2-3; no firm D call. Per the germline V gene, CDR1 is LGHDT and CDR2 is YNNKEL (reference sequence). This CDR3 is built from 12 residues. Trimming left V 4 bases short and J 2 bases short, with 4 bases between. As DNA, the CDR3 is TGTGCCAGCAGCCCCAACACAGATACGCAGTATTTT. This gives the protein CASSPNTDTQYF.

In DNA, the CDR3 is TGTGCCAGCAGCTTAGACTACGCGGCTACCTATGGCTACACCTTC. Its translation is CASSLDYAATYGYTF. The rearrangement uses TRBV7-2 and TRBJ1-2; D call uncertain. The CDR3 spans 15 residues. Trimming cost V 1 base and J 4 bases, with 13 bases left between them. Looked up from germline, CDR1 is SGHTA and CDR2 is FQGNSA.

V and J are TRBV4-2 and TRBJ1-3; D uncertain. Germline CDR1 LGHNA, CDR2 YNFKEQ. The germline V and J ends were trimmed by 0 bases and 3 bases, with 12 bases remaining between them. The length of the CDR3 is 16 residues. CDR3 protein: CASSQERSASGNTIYF. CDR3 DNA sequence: TGTGCCAGCAGCCAAGAAAGGTCCGCAAGTGGAAACACCATATATTTT.

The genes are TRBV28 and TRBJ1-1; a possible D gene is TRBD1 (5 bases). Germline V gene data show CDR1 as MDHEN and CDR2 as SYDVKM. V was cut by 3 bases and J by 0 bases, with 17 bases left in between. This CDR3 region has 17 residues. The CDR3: CASSFSGRALLNTEAFF. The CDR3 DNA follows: TGTGCCAGCAGTTTTTCTGGCAGGGCCTTGCTGAACACTGAAGCTTTCTTT.

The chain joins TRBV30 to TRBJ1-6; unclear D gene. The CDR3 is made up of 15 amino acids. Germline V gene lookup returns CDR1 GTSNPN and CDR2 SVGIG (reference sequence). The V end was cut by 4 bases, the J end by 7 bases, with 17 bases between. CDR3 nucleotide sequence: TGTGCCTGGACCAGGTCTCTAGGTGGCAATTCACCCCTCCACTTT. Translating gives CAWTRSLGGNSPLHF.

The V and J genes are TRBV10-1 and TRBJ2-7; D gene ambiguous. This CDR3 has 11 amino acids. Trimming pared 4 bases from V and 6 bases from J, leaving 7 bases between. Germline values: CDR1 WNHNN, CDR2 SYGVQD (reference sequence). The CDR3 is CASSGLSEQYF. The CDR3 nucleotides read TGCGCCAGCAGTGGCCTAAGCGAGCAGTACTTC.

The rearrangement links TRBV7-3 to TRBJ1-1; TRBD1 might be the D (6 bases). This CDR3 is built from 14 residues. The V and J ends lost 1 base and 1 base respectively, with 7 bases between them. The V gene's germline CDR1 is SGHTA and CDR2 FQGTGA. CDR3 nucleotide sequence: TGTGCCAGCAGCTTAAAGGGGGGGAACACTGAAGCTTTCTTT. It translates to CASSLKGGNTEAFF.

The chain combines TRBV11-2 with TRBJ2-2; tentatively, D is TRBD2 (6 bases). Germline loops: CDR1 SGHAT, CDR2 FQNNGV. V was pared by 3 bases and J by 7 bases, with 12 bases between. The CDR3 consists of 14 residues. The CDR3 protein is CASSFGTLNGELFF. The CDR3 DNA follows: TGTGCCAGCAGCTTCGGGACTCTGAACGGGGAGCTGTTTTTT.

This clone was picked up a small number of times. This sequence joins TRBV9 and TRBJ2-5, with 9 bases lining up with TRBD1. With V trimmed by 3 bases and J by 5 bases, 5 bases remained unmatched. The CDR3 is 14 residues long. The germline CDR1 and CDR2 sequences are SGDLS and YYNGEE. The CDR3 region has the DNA TGTGCCAGCAGCGCCGGACAGGGGTGGGAGACCCAGTACTTC. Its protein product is CASSAGQGWETQYF.

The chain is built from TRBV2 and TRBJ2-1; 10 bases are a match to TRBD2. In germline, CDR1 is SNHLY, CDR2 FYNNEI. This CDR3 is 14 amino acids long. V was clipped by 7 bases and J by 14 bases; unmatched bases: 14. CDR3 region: CASKGASGSNEKFF. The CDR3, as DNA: TGTGCCAGCAAGGGGGCTAGCGGGAGCAATGAAAAGTTCTTC.

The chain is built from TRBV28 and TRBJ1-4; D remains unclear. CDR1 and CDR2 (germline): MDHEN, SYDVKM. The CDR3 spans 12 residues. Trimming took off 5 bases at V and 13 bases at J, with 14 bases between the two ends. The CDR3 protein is CASSPKGYRLFF. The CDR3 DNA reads TGTGCCAGCAGTCCCAAAGGCTACAGACTGTTTTTT.

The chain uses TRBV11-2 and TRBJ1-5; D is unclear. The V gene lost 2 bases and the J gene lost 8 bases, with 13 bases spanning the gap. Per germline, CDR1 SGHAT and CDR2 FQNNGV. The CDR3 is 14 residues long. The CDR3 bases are TGTGCCAGCAGCTTATCCCCAGGTTCTGAGCCCCAGCATTTT. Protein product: CASSLSPGSEPQHF.

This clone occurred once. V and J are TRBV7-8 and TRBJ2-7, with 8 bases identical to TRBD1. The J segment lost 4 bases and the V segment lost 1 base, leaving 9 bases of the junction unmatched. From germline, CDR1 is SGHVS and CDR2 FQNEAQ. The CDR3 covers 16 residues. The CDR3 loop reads CASSLVGGTGLYEQYF. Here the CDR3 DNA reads TGTGCCAGCAGCTTAGTAGGGGGGACAGGTCTGTACGAGCAGTACTTC.

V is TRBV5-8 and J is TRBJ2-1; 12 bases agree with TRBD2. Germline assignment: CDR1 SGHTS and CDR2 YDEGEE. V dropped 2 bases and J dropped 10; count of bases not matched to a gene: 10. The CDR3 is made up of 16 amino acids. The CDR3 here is CASSFVRTSGKGEQFF. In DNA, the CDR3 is TGTGCCAGCAGCTTTGTTAGGACTAGCGGGAAGGGGGAGCAGTTCTTC.

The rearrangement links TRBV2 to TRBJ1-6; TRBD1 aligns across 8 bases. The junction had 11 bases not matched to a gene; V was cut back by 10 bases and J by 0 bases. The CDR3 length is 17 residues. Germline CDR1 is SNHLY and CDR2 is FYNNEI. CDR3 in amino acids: CATLIDRGSSYNSPLHF. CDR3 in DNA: TGTGCCACGTTGATCGACAGGGGAAGCTCCTATAATTCACCCCTCCACTTT. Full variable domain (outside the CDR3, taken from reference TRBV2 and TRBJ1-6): EPEVTQTPSHQVTQMGQEVILRCVPISNHLYFYWYRQILGQKVEFLVSFYNNEISEKSEIFDDQFSVERPDGSNFTLKIRSTKLEDSAMYFCATLIDRGSSYNSPLHFGNGTRLTVT.

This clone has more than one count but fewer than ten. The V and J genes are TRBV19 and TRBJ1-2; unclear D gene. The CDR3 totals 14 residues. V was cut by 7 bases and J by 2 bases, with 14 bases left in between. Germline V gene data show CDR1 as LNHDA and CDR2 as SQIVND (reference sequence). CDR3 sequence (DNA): TGTGCCAGTATCAGGCCGGGTCAGAACTATGGCTACACCTTC. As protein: CASIRPGQNYGYTF.